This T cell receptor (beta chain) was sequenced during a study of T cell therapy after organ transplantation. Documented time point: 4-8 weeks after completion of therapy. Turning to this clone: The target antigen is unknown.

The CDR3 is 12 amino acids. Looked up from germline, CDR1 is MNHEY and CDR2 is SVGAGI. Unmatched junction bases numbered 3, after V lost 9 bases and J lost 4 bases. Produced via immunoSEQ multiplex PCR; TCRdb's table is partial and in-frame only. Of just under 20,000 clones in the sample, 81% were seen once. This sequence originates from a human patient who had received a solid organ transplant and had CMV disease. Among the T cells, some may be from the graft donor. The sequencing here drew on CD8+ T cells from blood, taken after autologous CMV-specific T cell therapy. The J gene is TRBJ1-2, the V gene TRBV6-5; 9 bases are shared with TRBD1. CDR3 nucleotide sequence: TGTGCCAGTTGGGGACAGGGCTATGGCTACACCTTC. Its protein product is CASWGQGYGYTF.